This T cell receptor (beta chain) derives from a study of OX40 agonist ivuxolimab in advanced cancers. On the study more broadly: The group had a mean age of 60 years, ranged from 23 to 79, and was approximately 81% male. Of the patients, three showed partial responses, one with hepatocellular carcinoma and two with cutaneous melanoma.

Details on this clone: What it binds is not known.

CDR1 and CDR2 (germline): SGHRS, YFSETQ. The CDR3 runs 15 residues. V was clipped by 1 base and J by 2 bases, with 10 bases between them. A history of autoimmune disease or systemic immunosuppression excluded patients. The table came from immunoSEQ multiplex PCR; TCRdb's copy has only in-frame clones and leaves some out. In the table there are more than 50,000 clones, 75% to 85% of which are singletons. Whole-study results and caveats: The average count of expanded clones was higher among CD8+ T cells than among CD4+.

Here the sequenced sample was CD4+ or CD8+ T cells sorted from blood, taken in a trial of the OX40 agonist ivuxolimab. This chain joins TRBV5-1 and TRBJ2-4, with D possibly called TRBD1 or TRBD2 (5 bases each). The clonotype was recovered from an adult with an advanced solid tumor such as melanoma, head and neck, liver or kidney cancer. DNA for the CDR3: TGCGCCAGCAGCTTGCCCGGGGCAACCAAAAACATTCAGTACTTC. It encodes CASSLPGATKNIQYF.